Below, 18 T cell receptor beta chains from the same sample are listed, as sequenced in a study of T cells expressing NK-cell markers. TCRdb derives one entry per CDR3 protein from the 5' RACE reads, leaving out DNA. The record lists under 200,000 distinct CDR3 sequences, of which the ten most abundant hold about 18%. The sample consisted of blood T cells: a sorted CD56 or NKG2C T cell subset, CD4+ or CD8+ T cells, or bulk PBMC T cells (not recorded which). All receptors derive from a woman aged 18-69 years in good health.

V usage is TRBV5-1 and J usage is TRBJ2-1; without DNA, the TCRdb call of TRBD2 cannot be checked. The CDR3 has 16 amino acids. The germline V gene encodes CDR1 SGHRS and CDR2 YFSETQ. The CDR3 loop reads CASSFLAEVSYNEQFF.

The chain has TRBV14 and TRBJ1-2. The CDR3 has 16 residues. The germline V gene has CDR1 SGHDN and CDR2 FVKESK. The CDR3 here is CASSPHPGRGNYGYTF.

The CDR3 protein is CASSERKRDTQYF. J is TRBJ2-3 and V is TRBV6-1. The CDR3 extends over 13 amino acids. Looked up from germline, CDR1 is MNHNS and CDR2 is SASEGT.

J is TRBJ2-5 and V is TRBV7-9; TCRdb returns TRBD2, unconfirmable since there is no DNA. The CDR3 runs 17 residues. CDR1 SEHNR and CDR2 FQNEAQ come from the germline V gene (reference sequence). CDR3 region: CASSSWTSGGRPETQYF.

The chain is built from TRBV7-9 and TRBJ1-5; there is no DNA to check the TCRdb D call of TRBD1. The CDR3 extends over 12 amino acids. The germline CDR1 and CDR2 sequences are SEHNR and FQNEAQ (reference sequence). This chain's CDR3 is CASSLEGTTQHF.

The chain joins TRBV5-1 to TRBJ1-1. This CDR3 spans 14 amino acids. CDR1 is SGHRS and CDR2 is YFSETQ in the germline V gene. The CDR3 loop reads CASREEAAMAEAFF. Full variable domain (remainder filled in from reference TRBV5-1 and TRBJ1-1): KAGVTQTPRYLIKTRGQQVTLSCSPISGHRSVSWYQQTPGQGLQFLFEYFSETQRNKGNFPGRFSGRQFSNSRSEMNVSTLELGDSALYLCASREEAAMAEAFFGQGTRLTVV.

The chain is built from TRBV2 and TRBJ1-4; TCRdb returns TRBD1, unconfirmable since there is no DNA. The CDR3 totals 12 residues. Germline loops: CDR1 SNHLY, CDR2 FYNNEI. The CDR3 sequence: CASGTENEKLFF.

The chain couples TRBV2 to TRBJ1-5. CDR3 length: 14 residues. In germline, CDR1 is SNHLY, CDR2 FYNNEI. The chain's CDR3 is CASSEWWSNQPQHF.

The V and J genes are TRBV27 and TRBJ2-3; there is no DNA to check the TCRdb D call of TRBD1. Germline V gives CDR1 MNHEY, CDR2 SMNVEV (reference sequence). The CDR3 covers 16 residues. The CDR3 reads CASSLRQGSGTDTQYF.

The CDR3 spells CASSLAPSSYNEQFF. This chain joins TRBV7-2 and TRBJ2-1. There are 15 residues in the CDR3. CDR1 is SGHTA, CDR2 FQGNSA, per germline.

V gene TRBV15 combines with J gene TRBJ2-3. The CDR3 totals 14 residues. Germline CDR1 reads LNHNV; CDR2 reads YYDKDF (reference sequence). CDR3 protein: CATAERWGTDTQYF.

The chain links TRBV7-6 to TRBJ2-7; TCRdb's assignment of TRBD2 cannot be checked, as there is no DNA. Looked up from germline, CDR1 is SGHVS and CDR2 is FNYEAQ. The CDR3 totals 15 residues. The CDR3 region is CASSLEDGPSYEQYF.

CDR3 residues: CATSDSTSGSWDTQYF. The chain uses TRBV24-1 and TRBJ2-3; TCRdb's D gene call, TRBD2, goes unchecked for lack of DNA. This CDR3 is built from 16 residues. CDR1 and CDR2 (germline): KGHDR, SFDVKD.

CDR3 in amino acids: CAWSVDRRGVNQPQHF. J is TRBJ1-5 and V is TRBV30; without DNA, the TCRdb call of TRBD1 cannot be checked. The CDR3 contains 16 residues. In germline, CDR1 is GTSNPN, CDR2 SVGIG (reference sequence).

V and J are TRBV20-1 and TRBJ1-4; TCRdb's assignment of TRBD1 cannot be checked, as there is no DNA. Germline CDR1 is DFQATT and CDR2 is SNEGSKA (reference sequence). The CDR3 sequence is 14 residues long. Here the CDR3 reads CSARDPGKGEKLFF.

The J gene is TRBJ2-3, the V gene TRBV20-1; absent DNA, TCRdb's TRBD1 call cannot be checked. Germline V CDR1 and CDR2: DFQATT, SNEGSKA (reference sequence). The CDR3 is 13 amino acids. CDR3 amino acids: CSAMDRGLDTQYF.

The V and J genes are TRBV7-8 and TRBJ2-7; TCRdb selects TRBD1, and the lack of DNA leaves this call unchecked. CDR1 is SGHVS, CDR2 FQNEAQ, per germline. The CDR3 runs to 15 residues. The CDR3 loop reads CASSFSRASSYEQYF. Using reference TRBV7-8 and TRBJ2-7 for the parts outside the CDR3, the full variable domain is GAGVSQSPRYKVAKRGQDVALRCDPISGHVSLFWYQQALGQGPEFLTYFQNEAQLDKSGLPSDRFFAERPEGSVSTLKIQRTQQEDSAVYLCASSFSRASSYEQYFGPGTRLTVT.

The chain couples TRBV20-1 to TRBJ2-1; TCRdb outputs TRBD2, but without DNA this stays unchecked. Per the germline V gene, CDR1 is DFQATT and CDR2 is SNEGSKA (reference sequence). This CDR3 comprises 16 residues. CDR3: CSARDHSGGTYNEQFF.